This T cell receptor (beta chain) was recorded in a study of CD4 T cells in relation to SARS-CoV-2 and coronaviruses. Study-level findings and limits: Crossreactive clones expanded significantly less to SARS-CoV-2 than monoreactive clones.

Assay: immunoSEQ multiplex PCR; the TCRdb copy retains only in-frame clones and omits some. This table has about 26,000 clones, roughly four fifths appearing once. To note about this clone: As yet, its antigen is unknown.

The CDR3 consists of 13 residues. Germline CDR1 reads LNHDA; CDR2 reads SQIVND (reference sequence). Deletions cut 3 bases from V and 6 bases from J, with 11 bases between. Before the COVID-19 pandemic, during about 2010-2018, CD4+ T cells were taken from unexposed donors. After around nine days of culture, CD4+ T cells were isolated. Cultures received half-medium IL-2 refreshes on days 3 and 7. The chain links TRBV19 to TRBJ1-2; tentatively, D is TRBD1 (5 bases). Sample: CD4+ T cells from PBMCs, cultured in vitro. This sequence originates from a human donor in good health. CDR3 sequence reads: CASSIRGIHGYTF. The CDR3 nucleotides are TGTGCCAGTAGTATTCGGGGGATCCATGGCTACACCTTC.